The sequence of this T cell receptor (beta chain) was determined in a study of T cell repertoires in cytomegalovirus infection. Study information: Evidence of both CMV infection and a matching HLA type came from public TCR beta signatures. General observations from the study: CMV-specific TCR beta clonotypes restricted by HLA-C dominated the ex vivo response.

TCRdb reanalysed the reads using MiXCR and keeps one entry per CDR3 protein. The sample contains a few hundred thousand distinct CDR3 sequences, about 33% of which appear only once. The germline V gene has CDR1 MNHEY and CDR2 SMNVEV (reference sequence). The trim removed 7 bases at V and 10 bases at J, leaving 11 bases unmatched. The CDR3 loop spans 13 amino acids. Worth noting for this clonotype: The target antigen is unknown.

The sequenced sample was cultured PBMCs, obtained from culture after CMV antigen stimulation. This sequence was found in a human donor in good health (CMV status not recorded). Some clones in this sample may be carry-over from other donors' samples. This chain uses TRBV27 with TRBJ1-2, with 8 bases lining up with TRBD1. Here the CDR3 reads CASKTRQGSDYTF. CDR3 bases: TGTGCCAGCAAGACCCGACAGGGGAGTGACTACACCTTC.